Sequencing of this TCR beta chain was carried out in a study of cytomegalovirus exposure and HLA in healthy donors. About the research overall: Counted in an early data release were about 85 million unique TCRs from HLA-typed donors. Study outcomes and limitations: The study flagged 150 to 200 TCR beta chains as cytomegalovirus-associated. Judged likely to be a sequencing artifact was a cluster of highly shared sequence variants. Upon later analysis, TCR association rates were observed to vary by HLA locus, being highest for DRB1 and lowest for HLA-C.

Worth noting for this clone: What it binds is not known.

Germline CDR1 SNHLY, CDR2 FYNNEI. Trimming took 6 bases from V and 6 from J; bases not matched to a gene: 5. This CDR3 comprises 12 residues. The study ran its PCR with 60 Vbeta and 13 Jbeta primers. The data were produced by immunoSEQ multiplex PCR, yet TCRdb's version contains in-frame clones alone and is incomplete. The data hold about 120,000 clones, with over 65% observed a single time. The sample was PBMCs. The origin of this receptor is a woman in her 40s in good health and CMV-seropositive. The genes are TRBV2 and TRBJ2-7, with 7 bases lining up with TRBD1. The CDR3, as DNA: TGTGCCAGCAGACGACAGGGTAGCGAGCAGTACTTC. Translation: CASRRQGSEQYF. Supplemented by reference TRBV2 and TRBJ2-7, the full variable domain reads EPEVTQTPSHQVTQMGQEVILRCVPISNHLYFYWYRQILGQKVEFLVSFYNNEISEKSEIFDDQFSVERPDGSNFTLKIRSTKLEDSAMYFCASRRQGSEQYFGPGTRLTVT.